One and the same sample provided the 25 T cell receptor beta chains below, sequenced in a study of radiation and T cells in renal cell carcinoma. Time point of the sample: blood 2 weeks post-SBRT. Treatment in this sample: 15 Gy SBRT to primary tumor, nephrectomy 4 weeks later. This table comes from immunoSEQ multiplex PCR, and its TCRdb copy is limited to in-frame clones, with some not included. The sample has 120,000 or so clones; roughly 91% are singletons. Here the sequenced sample was blood, taken from a patient whose treatment included radiotherapy and nephrectomy. These receptors originate from a woman aged 70-85 years with renal cell carcinoma.

The count of this clone is one. The chain uses TRBV5-1 and TRBJ1-3; D gene ambiguous. Trimming took 1 base from V and 0 from J, leaving 8 bases between them. The CDR3 loop spans 15 amino acids. Germline CDR1 is SGHRS and CDR2 is YFSETQ. The CDR3 spells CASSLITNSGNTIYF. CDR3 coding DNA: TGCGCCAGCAGCTTGATCACGAACTCTGGAAACACCATATATTTT.

This chain links TRBV2 with TRBJ1-1, with D tentatively TRBD1 (5 bases). Germline V CDR1 and CDR2: SNHLY, FYNNEI. The CDR3 runs to 15 residues. The V gene lost 5 bases and the J gene lost 1 base, with 14 bases spanning the gap. This CDR3 is CASSTRPGANTEAFF. CDR3 nucleotides: TGTGCCAGCAGTACCCGACCCGGGGCGAACACTGAAGCTTTCTTT. Full variable domain (remainder filled in from reference TRBV2 and TRBJ1-1): EPEVTQTPSHQVTQMGQEVILRCVPISNHLYFYWYRQILGQKVEFLVSFYNNEISEKSEIFDDQFSVERPDGSNFTLKIRSTKLEDSAMYFCASSTRPGANTEAFFGQGTRLTVV.

The rearrangement uses TRBV28 and TRBJ1-5; D is uncertain. This CDR3 has 15 residues. Germline V gene sequence: CDR1 MDHEN, CDR2 SYDVKM. The V end was cut by 8 bases, the J end by 0 bases, with 14 bases between. DNA for the CDR3: TGTGCCAGCCGGTTCGACGCCTATAGCAATCAGCCCCAGCATTTT. Its translation is CASRFDAYSNQPQHF.

The rearrangement joins TRBV29-1 to TRBJ1-1, with D unclear. CDR1 is SQVTM, CDR2 ANQGSEA, per germline. V was pared by 2 bases and J by 5 bases, with 15 bases between. This CDR3 has 14 amino acids. The CDR3 loop reads CSVEMSWGGTEAFF. The CDR3 DNA reads TGCAGCGTTGAAATGTCTTGGGGAGGGACTGAAGCTTTCTTT.

V is TRBV13 and J is TRBJ1-1, with TRBD1 as a possible D gene (5 bases). V gave up 1 base and J gave up 6 bases, with 15 bases separating them. CDR1 PRHDT and CDR2 FYEKMQ come from the germline V gene (reference sequence). This CDR3 spans 15 amino acids. CDR3 loop: CASSLEGRGFAEAFF. The CDR3 DNA sequence: TGTGCCAGCAGCTTAGAGGGGCGGGGATTCGCTGAAGCTTTCTTT.

The chain has TRBV7-3 and TRBJ1-2; TRBD1 agrees at 7 bases. The CDR3 loop spans 12 amino acids. J was trimmed by 8 bases and V by 5 bases; bases with no gene match: 5. CDR1 is SGHTA, CDR2 FQGTGA, per germline. The CDR3 sequence is CASSETGTGYTF. In DNA form, the CDR3 reads TGTGCCAGCAGCGAGACAGGGACCGGCTACACCTTC.

The rearrangement uses TRBV7-9 and TRBJ2-7; D is uncertain. Germline lookup yields CDR1 SEHNR and CDR2 FQNEAQ (reference sequence). The CDR3 runs to 13 residues. With 4 bases removed from V and 6 bases from J, the gap between germline ends came to 13 bases. DNA for the CDR3: TGTGCCAGCAGCTACCCCGCACGCCTCGAGCAGTACTTC. Translating gives CASSYPARLEQYF.

This chain uses TRBV7-2 with TRBJ2-1; TRBD1 or TRBD2 may be the D gene (6 bases each). Looked up from germline, CDR1 is SGHTA and CDR2 is FQGNSA. V was clipped by 5 bases and J by 7 bases, with 12 bases between them. The CDR3 covers 13 residues. The CDR3 is CASSQGGINEQFF. The CDR3 DNA sequence: TGTGCCAGCAGCCAAGGGGGGATAAATGAGCAGTTCTTC.

The rearrangement joins TRBV4-2 to TRBJ2-5, with 12 nucleotides matching TRBD2. The V gene's germline CDR1 is LGHNA and CDR2 YNFKEQ. V was pared by 0 bases and J by 3 bases, with 5 bases of the junction left unmatched. CDR3 length: 17 residues. CDR3 sequence reads: CASSQEGGLAGEETQYF. DNA for the CDR3: TGTGCCAGCAGCCAAGAGGGGGGACTAGCGGGCGAAGAGACCCAGTACTTC.

In this sample, this clone turned up once. The rearrangement joins TRBV7-2 to TRBJ2-3; D is perhaps TRBD1 (7 bases). Germline values: CDR1 SGHTA, CDR2 FQGNSA. There are 15 residues in the CDR3. Trimming removed 5 bases from V and 1 base from J, with 13 bases in between. In DNA, the CDR3 is TGTGCCAGCAGCCCCCAGGGGGGAGGCACAGATACGCAGTATTTT. Translated: CASSPQGGGTDTQYF.

The chain links TRBV6-6 to TRBJ1-1, with 8 bases identical to TRBD1. The germline V gene encodes CDR1 MNHNY and CDR2 SVGAGI (reference sequence). V lost 6 bases and J lost 1; bases outside the gene matches: 7. CDR3 length equals 15 residues. CDR3 in DNA: TGTGCCAGCAGCCAGACAGGGGTGGCGAACACTGAAGCTTTCTTT. Its protein product is CASSQTGVANTEAFF.

The V call is TRBV19, the J call TRBJ2-1, with a weak D call TRBD1 (6 bases). V shed 5 bases and J shed 0 bases, with 14 bases lying between them. CDR1 and CDR2 from the germline V gene are LNHDA and SQIVND (reference sequence). CDR3 length: 16 amino acids. The CDR3 sequence is CASSPIGQSSYNEQFF. The DNA for the CDR3 is TGTGCCAGTAGTCCTATAGGACAGAGCTCCTACAATGAGCAGTTCTTC.

The chain joins TRBV5-8 to TRBJ2-6, with a weak D call TRBD1 (5 bases). V lost 4 bases and J 0 bases, leaving 17 bases between the germline ends. The length of the CDR3 is 18 residues. Germline-derived CDR1 and CDR2 are SGHTS and YDEGEE. The CDR3 loop is CASSRRVVGDSGANVLTF. The CDR3 DNA is TGTGCCAGCAGCCGCCGAGTTGTAGGGGACTCTGGGGCCAACGTCCTGACTTTC.

The rearrangement uses TRBV25-1 and TRBJ2-1; no firm D call. Trimming shortened V by 2 bases and J by 0 bases, and 14 bases separated the two germline ends. Germline V gene data show CDR1 as MGHDK and CDR2 as SYGVNS. The CDR3 loop spans 17 amino acids. The CDR3 nucleotides are TGTGCCAGCAGTGAAAGTAGGGTGCCCAGCTCCTACAATGAGCAGTTCTTC. Amino acid sequence: CASSESRVPSSYNEQFF.

The J gene is TRBJ2-2, the V gene TRBV6-1; D is unclear. The V gene lost 6 bases and the J gene lost 6 bases, with 5 bases spanning the gap. CDR1 and CDR2 (germline): MNHNS, SASEGT. The CDR3 contains 11 residues. CDR3 amino acids: CASRGAGELFF. In DNA, the CDR3 is TGTGCCAGCAGAGGAGCCGGGGAGCTGTTTTTT.

The chain employs TRBV6-1 and TRBJ2-1; tentatively, D is TRBD1 (5 bases). Trimming left V 1 base short and J 10 bases short, with 17 bases between. Germline loops: CDR1 MNHNS, CDR2 SASEGT. The CDR3 runs to 15 residues. The CDR3 sequence is CASSEVLGRAEEQFF. The CDR3 DNA is TGTGCCAGCAGTGAAGTGCTAGGCAGGGCGGAAGAGCAGTTCTTC.

J is TRBJ2-7 and V is TRBV2; D not certain. CDR1 SNHLY and CDR2 FYNNEI come from the germline V gene. Trimming removed 0 bases from V and 2 bases from J, with 8 bases in between. CDR3 length: 14 residues. CDR3 region: CASSEALGPYEQYF. In DNA form, the CDR3 reads TGTGCCAGCAGTGAAGCGTTGGGCCCCTACGAGCAGTACTTC.

This clone was detected only once. The J gene is TRBJ2-5, the V gene TRBV7-8; TRBD2 agrees at 7 bases. Trimming cost V 5 bases and J 2 bases; bases outside gene matches: 5. Germline assignment: CDR1 SGHVS and CDR2 FQNEAQ. The CDR3 has 14 amino acids. CDR3 region: CASSPSGSQETQYF. In DNA, the CDR3 is TGTGCCAGCAGCCCTAGCGGAAGTCAAGAGACCCAGTACTTC.

The genes are TRBV27 and TRBJ2-2; 7 nucleotides agree with TRBD1. The CDR3 extends over 15 amino acids. V trimming: 5 bases; J trimming: 1 base; junction bases outside the gene matches: 4. The V gene's germline CDR1 is MNHEY and CDR2 SMNVEV (reference sequence). The CDR3 protein is CASSTRTGNTGELFF. In nucleotides, the CDR3 is TGTGCCAGCAGTACTCGGACAGGGAACACCGGGGAGCTGTTTTTT.

The chain couples TRBV7-9 to TRBJ2-2; D gene ambiguous. This CDR3 comprises 12 residues. CDR1 and CDR2 from the germline V gene are SEHNR and FQNEAQ (reference sequence). V shed 5 bases and J shed 6 bases, with 7 bases lying between them. CDR3 nucleotides: TGTGCCAGCAGCCCTGGGGCCGGGGAGCTGTTTTTT. Protein product: CASSPGAGELFF. The full variable domain, completed using reference TRBV7-9 and TRBJ2-2, is DTGVSQNPRHKITKRGQNVTFRCDPISEHNRLYWYRQTLGQGPEFLTYFQNEAQLEKSRLLSDRFSAERPKGSFSTLEIQRTEQGDSAMYLCASSPGAGELFFGEGSRLTVL.

The rearrangement uses TRBV19 and TRBJ2-3, with a possible D match to TRBD1 (5 bases). V lost 8 bases and J lost 2, with 8 bases in between. The germline V gene has CDR1 LNHDA and CDR2 SQIVND (reference sequence). The CDR3 is made up of 12 amino acids. As DNA, the CDR3 is TGTGCCAGTCAGACAGCCACAGATACGCAGTATTTT. Translation gives CASQTATDTQYF.

This clone appeared once. The rearrangement uses TRBV7-2 and TRBJ2-3; 8 bases align to TRBD1. Germline CDR1 is SGHTA and CDR2 is FQGNSA. The CDR3 spans 15 residues. Trimming at V came to 5 bases and at J to 2 bases, leaving 6 bases not matched to a gene. The CDR3 coding sequence is TGTGCCAGCAGCAACGACAGGGGACTCACAGATACGCAGTATTTT. This codes for CASSNDRGLTDTQYF.

This chain connects TRBV19 to TRBJ2-6; D unresolved. The V gene's germline CDR1 is LNHDA and CDR2 SQIVND (reference sequence). V lost 5 bases and J lost 2, with 7 bases in between. The CDR3 spans 14 residues. CDR3 residues: CASSGPAGANVLTF. For the CDR3, the DNA is TGTGCCAGTAGTGGTCCCGCTGGGGCCAACGTCCTGACTTTC.

The V and J genes are TRBV5-1 and TRBJ2-2; D gene ambiguous. Between the trimmed V and J ends, which lost 3 bases and 4 bases, there was a span of 13 bases. CDR1 is SGHRS, CDR2 YFSETQ, per germline. The CDR3 has 15 amino acids. The CDR3 loop reads CASSSMLVATGELFF. CDR3 coding DNA: TGCGCCAGCAGCTCCATGCTAGTGGCCACCGGGGAGCTGTTTTTT.

The rearrangement uses TRBV11-2 and TRBJ2-1; 13 bases are a match to TRBD2. The CDR3 has 15 residues. Germline trimming cut 4 bases from V and 9 bases from J; bases unmatched to any gene: 6. Germline V gives CDR1 SGHAT, CDR2 FQNNGV. The CDR3 sequence is CASSSLAGGPSEQFF. CDR3 coding DNA: TGTGCCAGCAGCTCACTAGCGGGGGGGCCGAGTGAGCAGTTCTTC.